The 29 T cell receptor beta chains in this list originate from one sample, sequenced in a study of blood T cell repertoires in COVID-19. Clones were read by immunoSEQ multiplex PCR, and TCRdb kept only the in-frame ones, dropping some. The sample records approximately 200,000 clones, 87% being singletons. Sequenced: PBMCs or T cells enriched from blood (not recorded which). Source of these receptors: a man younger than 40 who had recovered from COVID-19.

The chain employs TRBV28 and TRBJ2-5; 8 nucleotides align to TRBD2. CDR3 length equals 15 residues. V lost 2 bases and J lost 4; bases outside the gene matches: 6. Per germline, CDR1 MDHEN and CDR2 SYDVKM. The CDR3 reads CASSLGGLAGETQYF. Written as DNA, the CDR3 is TGTGCCAGCAGTTTAGGCGGACTAGCTGGAGAGACCCAGTACTTC.

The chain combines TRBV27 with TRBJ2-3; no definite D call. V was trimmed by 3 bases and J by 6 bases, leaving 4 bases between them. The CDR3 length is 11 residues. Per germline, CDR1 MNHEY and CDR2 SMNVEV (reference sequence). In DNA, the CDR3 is TGTGCCAGCAGTTTCTCGGATACGCAGTATTTT. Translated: CASSFSDTQYF.

CDR3 nucleotide sequence: TGTGCCAGCAGCTTATCCGGGACAGGGGGCAATCAGCCCCAGCATTTT. Its protein is CASSLSGTGGNQPQHF. This chain links TRBV7-3 with TRBJ1-5, with 10 positions matching TRBD1. V was pared by 2 bases and J by 2 bases, with 3 bases of the junction left unmatched. The CDR3 is 16 amino acids. Germline V gene lookup returns CDR1 SGHTA and CDR2 FQGTGA.

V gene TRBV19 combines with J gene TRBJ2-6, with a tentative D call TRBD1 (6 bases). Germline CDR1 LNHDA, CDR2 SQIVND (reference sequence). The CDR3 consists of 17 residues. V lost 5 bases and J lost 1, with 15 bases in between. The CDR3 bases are TGTGCCAGTAGTGTTGCATTCAGGGGATCTGGGGCCAACGTCCTGACTTTC. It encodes CASSVAFRGSGANVLTF.

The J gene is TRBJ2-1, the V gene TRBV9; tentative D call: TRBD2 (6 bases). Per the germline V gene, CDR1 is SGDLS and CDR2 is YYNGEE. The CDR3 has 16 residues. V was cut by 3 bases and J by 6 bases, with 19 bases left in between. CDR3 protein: CASSARYGGKINEQFF. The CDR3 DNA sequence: TGTGCCAGCAGCGCGAGATATGGGGGGAAGATCAATGAGCAGTTCTTC.

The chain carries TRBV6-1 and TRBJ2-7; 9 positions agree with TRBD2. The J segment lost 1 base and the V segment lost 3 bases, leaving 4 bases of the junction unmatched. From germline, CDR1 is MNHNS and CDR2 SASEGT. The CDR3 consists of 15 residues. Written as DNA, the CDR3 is TGTGCCAGCAGTGACCTAGCGGGATCATCCTACGAGCAGTACTTC. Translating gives CASSDLAGSSYEQYF.

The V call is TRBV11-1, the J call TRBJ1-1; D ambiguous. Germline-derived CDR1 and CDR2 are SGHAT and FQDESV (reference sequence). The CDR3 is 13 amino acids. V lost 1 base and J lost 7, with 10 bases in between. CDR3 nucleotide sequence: TGTGCCAGCAGCTTAGAGGAACAGATTGAAGCTTTCTTT. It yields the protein CASSLEEQIEAFF.

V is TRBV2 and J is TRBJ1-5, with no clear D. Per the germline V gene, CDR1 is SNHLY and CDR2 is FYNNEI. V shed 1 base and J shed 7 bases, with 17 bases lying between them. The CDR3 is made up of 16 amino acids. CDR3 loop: CASSEENNLFIQPQHF. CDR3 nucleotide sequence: TGTGCCAGCAGTGAAGAGAACAACCTCTTCATCCAGCCCCAGCATTTT.

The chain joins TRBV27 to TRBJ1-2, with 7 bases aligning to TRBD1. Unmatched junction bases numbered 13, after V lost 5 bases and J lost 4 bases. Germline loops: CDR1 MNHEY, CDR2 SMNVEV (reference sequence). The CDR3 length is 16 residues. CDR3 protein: CASSPRQGSPPYGYTF. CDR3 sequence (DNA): TGTGCCAGCAGTCCCCGACAGGGTAGTCCCCCCTATGGCTACACCTTC.

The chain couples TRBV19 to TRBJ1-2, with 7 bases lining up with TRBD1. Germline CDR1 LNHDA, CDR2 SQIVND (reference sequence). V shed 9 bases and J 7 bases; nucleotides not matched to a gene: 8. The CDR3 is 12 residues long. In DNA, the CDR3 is TGTGCCAGCAGGACAGGTTCCTCTGGCTACACCTTC. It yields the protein CASRTGSSGYTF.

The CDR3 reads CATSRDVGAPGLAGGDTQYF. In DNA form, the CDR3 reads TGTGCCACCAGCAGAGATGTTGGGGCCCCGGGACTAGCGGGAGGAGATACGCAGTATTTT. This sequence joins TRBV15 and TRBJ2-3, with 15 bases lining up with TRBD2. The trim removed 0 bases at V and 5 bases at J, leaving 12 bases unmatched. From germline, CDR1 is LNHNV and CDR2 YYDKDF (reference sequence). The CDR3 totals 20 residues.

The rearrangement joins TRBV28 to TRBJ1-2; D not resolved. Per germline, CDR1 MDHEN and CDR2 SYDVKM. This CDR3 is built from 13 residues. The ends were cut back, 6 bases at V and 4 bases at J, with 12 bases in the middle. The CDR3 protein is CASSSLPSYGYTF. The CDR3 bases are TGTGCCAGCAGCTCCCTTCCCAGCTATGGCTACACCTTC.

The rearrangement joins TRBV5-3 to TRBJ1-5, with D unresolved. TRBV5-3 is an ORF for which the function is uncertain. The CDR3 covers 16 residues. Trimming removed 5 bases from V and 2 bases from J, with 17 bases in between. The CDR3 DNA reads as TGTGCCAGAAGGGAACAGCGGAGTTGTGGCAATCAGCCCCAGCATTTT. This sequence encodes CARREQRSCGNQPQHF.

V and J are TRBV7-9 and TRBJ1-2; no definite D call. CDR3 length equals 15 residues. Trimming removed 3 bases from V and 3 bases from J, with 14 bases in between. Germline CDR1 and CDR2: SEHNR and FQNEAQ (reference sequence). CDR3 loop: CASSFASGSYYGYTF. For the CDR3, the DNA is TGTGCCAGCAGCTTCGCCTCAGGATCTTACTATGGCTACACCTTC.

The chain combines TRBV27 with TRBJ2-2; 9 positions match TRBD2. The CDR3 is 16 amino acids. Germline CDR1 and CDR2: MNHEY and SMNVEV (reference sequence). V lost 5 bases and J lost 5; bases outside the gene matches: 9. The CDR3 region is CASSTLAGAATGELFF. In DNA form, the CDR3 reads TGTGCCAGCAGTACCTTAGCGGGGGCGGCGACCGGGGAGCTGTTTTTT.

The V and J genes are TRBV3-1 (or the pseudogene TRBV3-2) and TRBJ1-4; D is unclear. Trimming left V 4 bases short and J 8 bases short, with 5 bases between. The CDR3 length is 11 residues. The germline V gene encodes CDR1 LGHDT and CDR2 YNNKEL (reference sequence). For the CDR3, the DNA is TGTGCCAGCAGCCGGCGGGAAAAACTGTTTTTT. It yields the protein CASSRREKLFF.

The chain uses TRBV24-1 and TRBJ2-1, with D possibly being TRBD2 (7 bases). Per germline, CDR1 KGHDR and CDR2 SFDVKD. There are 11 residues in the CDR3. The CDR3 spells CGEGGNNEQFF. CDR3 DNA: TGTGGGGAGGGGGGAAACAATGAGCAGTTCTTC.

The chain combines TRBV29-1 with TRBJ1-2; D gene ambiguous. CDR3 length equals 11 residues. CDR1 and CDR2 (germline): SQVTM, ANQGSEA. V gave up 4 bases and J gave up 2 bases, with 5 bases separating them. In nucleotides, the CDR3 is TGCAGCGTTGCCGGGAACTATGGCTACACCTTC. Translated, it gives CSVAGNYGYTF.

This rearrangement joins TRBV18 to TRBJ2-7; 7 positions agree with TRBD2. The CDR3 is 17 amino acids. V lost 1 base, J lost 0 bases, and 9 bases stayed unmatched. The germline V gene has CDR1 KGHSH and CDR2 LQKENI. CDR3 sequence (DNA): TGTGCCAGCTCACCACATATAGGCAGGACTAGCTCCTACGAGCAGTACTTC. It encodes CASSPHIGRTSSYEQYF. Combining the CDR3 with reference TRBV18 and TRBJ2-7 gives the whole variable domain NAGVMQNPRHLVRRRGQEARLRCSPMKGHSHVYWYRQLPEEGLKFMVYLQKENIIDESGMPKERFSAEFPKEGPSILRIQQVVRGDSAAYFCASSPHIGRTSSYEQYFGPGTRLTVT.

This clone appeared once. The CDR3 nucleotides are TGTGCCAGCAGTATAAGGACAGCCCCCTACGAGCAGTACTTC. This codes for CASSIRTAPYEQYF. This rearrangement joins TRBV28 to TRBJ2-7, with TRBD1 as a possible D gene (6 bases). The CDR3 contains 14 residues. V gave up 5 bases and J gave up 2 bases, with 13 bases separating them. Germline V gives CDR1 MDHEN, CDR2 SYDVKM.

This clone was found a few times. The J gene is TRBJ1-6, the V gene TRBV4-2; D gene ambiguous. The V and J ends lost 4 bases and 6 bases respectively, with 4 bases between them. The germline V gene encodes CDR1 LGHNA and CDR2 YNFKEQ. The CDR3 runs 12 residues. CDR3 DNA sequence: TGTGCCAGCAGCCGTAGTAATTCACCCCTCCACTTT. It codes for CASSRSNSPLHF.

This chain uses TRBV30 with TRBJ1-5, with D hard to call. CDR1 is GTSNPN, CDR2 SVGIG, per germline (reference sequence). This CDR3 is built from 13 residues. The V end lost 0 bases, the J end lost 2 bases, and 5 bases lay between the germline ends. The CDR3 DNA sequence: TGTGCCTGGAGTGTACTGGGCAATCAGCCCCAGCATTTT. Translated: CAWSVLGNQPQHF.

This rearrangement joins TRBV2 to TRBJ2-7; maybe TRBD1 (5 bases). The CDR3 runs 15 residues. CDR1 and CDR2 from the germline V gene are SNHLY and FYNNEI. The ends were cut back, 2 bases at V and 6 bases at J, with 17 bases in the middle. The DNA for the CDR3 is TGTGCCAGCAGTGAACGTAAGGGCAGGGTGGGCGAGCAGTACTTC. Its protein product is CASSERKGRVGEQYF.

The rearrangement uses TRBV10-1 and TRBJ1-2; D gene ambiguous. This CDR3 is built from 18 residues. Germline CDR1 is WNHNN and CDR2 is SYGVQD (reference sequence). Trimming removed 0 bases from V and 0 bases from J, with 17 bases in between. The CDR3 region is CASSESTVPPGANYGYTF. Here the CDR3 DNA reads TGCGCCAGCAGTGAGTCGACGGTCCCCCCGGGAGCTAACTATGGCTACACCTTC.

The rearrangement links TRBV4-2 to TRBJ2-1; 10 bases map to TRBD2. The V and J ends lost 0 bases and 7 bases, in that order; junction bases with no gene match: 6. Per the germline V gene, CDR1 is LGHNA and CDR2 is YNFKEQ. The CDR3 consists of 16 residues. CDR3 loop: CASSQDRTSGRNEQFF. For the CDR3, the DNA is TGTGCCAGCAGCCAAGATCGGACTAGCGGACGGAATGAGCAGTTCTTC.

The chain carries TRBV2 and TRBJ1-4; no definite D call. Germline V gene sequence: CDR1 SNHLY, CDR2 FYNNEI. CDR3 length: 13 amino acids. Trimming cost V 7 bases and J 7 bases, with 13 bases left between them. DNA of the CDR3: TGTGCCAGCATCTCGTTGGCGGGTGAAAAACTGTTTTTT. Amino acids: CASISLAGEKLFF. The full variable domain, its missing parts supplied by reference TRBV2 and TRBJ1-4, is EPEVTQTPSHQVTQMGQEVILRCVPISNHLYFYWYRQILGQKVEFLVSFYNNEISEKSEIFDDQFSVERPDGSNFTLKIRSTKLEDSAMYFCASISLAGEKLFFGSGTQLSVL.

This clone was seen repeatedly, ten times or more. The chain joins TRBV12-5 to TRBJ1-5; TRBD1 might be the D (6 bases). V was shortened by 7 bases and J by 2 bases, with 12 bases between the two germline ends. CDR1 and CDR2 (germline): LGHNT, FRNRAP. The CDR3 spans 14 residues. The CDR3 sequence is CASVMDSRNQPQHF. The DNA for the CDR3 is TGTGCTAGTGTCATGGACAGCCGCAATCAGCCCCAGCATTTT.

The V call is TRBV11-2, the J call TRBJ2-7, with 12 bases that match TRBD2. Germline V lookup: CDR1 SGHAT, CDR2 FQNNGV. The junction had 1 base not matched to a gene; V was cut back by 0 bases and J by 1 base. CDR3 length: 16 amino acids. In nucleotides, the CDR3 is TGTGCCAGCAGCTTAGAAGGGACTAGCGGGTCCTACGAGCAGTACTTC. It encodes CASSLEGTSGSYEQYF.

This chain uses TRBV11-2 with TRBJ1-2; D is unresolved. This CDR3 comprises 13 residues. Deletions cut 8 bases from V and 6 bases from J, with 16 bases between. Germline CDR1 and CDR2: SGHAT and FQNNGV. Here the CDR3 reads CASRRQSTNGYTF. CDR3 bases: TGTGCCAGCCGGCGGCAGAGCACTAATGGCTACACCTTC.